Listed below are T cell receptor beta chains from one sample, sequenced in a study of cytomegalovirus exposure and HLA in healthy donors. Profiled with immunoSEQ multiplex PCR; TCRdb holds only in-frame clones, not every one. The sample includes under 80,000 clones, roughly 94% of them seen just once. Sequenced input: PBMCs. The receptors come from a woman younger than 30 in good health and CMV-seropositive. The CDR3 runs from the conserved cysteine through the conserved F or W. D genes are given only for firm matches. Size values are once, few and many counts, or a class for expanded clones, and some rows have none.

TRBD1 TRBJ1-3 TRBV5-1 . CASNRGQGIGNTIYF TGCGCCAGCAATAGGGGACAGGGGATCGGAAACACCATATATTTT
. TRBJ2-1 TRBV6-5 few CASSRTGSGHNEQFF TGTGCCAGCAGTCGTACAGGGAGTGGGCACAATGAGCAGTTCTTC
TRBD1 TRBJ1-6 TRBV2 . CASNKGQGNSPLHF TGTGCCAGCAATAAGGGACAGGGGAATTCACCCCTCCACTTT
. TRBJ1-2 TRBV6-6 . CASSSRQEVWGYTF TGTGCCAGCAGTTCAAGACAGGAGGTTTGGGGCTACACCTTC
. TRBJ2-5 TRBV4-3 . CASSPGTGPRETQYF TGCGCCAGCAGCCCTGGAACAGGCCCTCGTGAGACCCAGTACTTC
. TRBJ2-1 TRBV5-1 once CASSLAGETHNEQFF TGCGCCAGCAGCTTGGCCGGGGAGACCCACAATGAGCAGTTCTTC
TRBD1 TRBJ2-5 TRBV28 . CASRGKDRGRETQYF TGTGCCAGCCGGGGGAAAGACAGGGGGCGAGAGACCCAGTACTTC
TRBD1 TRBJ1-2 TRBV7-2 . CASSLEIQGRLNYGYTF TGTGCCAGCAGCTTAGAAATACAGGGGCGCTTAAACTATGGCTACACCTTC
TRBD1 TRBJ1-5 TRBV19 . CASTRTGGNSPQHF TGTGCCAGTACCCGGACAGGCGGAAACTCGCCCCAGCATTTT
. TRBJ2-1 TRBV25-1 . CASSEFGGNEQFF TGTGCCAGCAGTGAATTTGGCGGAAATGAGCAGTTCTTC
TRBD2 TRBJ2-1 TRBV5-1 . CASSLSRGGGAYNEQFF TGCGCCAGCAGCTTGTCTCGGGGGGGAGGGGCCTACAATGAGCAGTTCTTC
. TRBJ1-2 TRBV7-2 . CASSSQGYPSGYTF TGTGCCAGCAGCTCCCAGGGGTATCCCTCTGGCTACACCTTC
. TRBJ1-6 TRBV19 once CASSYGGSSYNSPLHF TGTGCCAGTAGTTATGGGGGGAGCTCCTATAATTCACCCCTCCACTTT
. TRBJ1-2 TRBV27 few CASSPQPLYRGYTF TGTGCCAGCAGCCCACAGCCCCTGTACCGGGGCTACACCTTC
TRBD1 TRBJ1-1 TRBV18 . CASSPTGHLTEAFF TGTGCCAGCTCACCGACAGGGCATCTGACTGAAGCTTTCTTT
TRBD1 TRBJ1-2 TRBV7-9 . CASSAPDRGSNYGYTF TGTGCCAGCAGCGCCCCCGACAGGGGTAGTAACTATGGCTACACCTTC
. TRBJ1-5 TRBV5-6 . CASSRGSQPQHF TGTGCCAGCAGTCGCGGTTCTCAGCCCCAGCATTTT
. TRBJ1-6 TRBV21-1 . CASSKAGDIIPGDSPLHF TGTGCCAGCAGCAAAGCGGGAGATATTATCCCGGGGGATTCACCCCTCCACTTT
TRBD2 TRBJ2-1 TRBV9 . CASSPVPSGYNEQFF TGTGCCAGCAGCCCGGTGCCTAGCGGATACAATGAGCAGTTCTTC
. TRBJ2-3 TRBV27 . CASSPWGGSTDTQYF TGTGCCAGCAGCCCCTGGGGCGGCAGCACAGATACGCAGTATTTT
. TRBJ2-7 TRBV9 . CASSPLAGGTYEQYF TGTGCCAGCAGCCCACTTGCGGGTGGGACCTACGAGCAGTACTTC
. TRBJ2-7 TRBV11-2 . CASSSDRNYEQYF TGTGCCAGCAGCTCAGACAGAAACTACGAGCAGTACTTC
. TRBJ1-6 TRBV27 . CASSLNAGSYNSPLHF TGTGCCAGCAGTTTAAATGCCGGGTCCTATAATTCACCCCTCCACTTT
. TRBJ2-1 TRBV5-1 . CASSSQAVAYNNEQFF TGCGCCAGCAGCTCCCAAGCGGTGGCCTACAACAATGAGCAGTTCTTC
TRBD2 TRBJ2-1 TRBV6-1 . CASSRSGGPYNEQFF TGTGCCAGCAGTCGTAGCGGGGGGCCCTACAATGAGCAGTTCTTC
. TRBJ1-2 TRBV6-5 once CASSYVQANYGYTF TGTGCCAGCAGTTACGTCCAGGCAAACTATGGCTACACCTTC
TRBD1 TRBJ2-7 TRBV6-6 . CASTPRDRGSYEQYF TGTGCCAGCACCCCCCGGGACAGGGGTTCCTACGAGCAGTACTTC
TRBD2 TRBJ2-7 TRBV11-2 once CASRIIGGRISYEQYF TGTGCCAGCAGGATAATCGGCGGGAGGATCTCCTACGAGCAGTACTTC
. TRBJ1-4 TRBV7-8 . CASSPARGGEKLFF TGTGCCAGCAGCCCGGCGAGGGGGGGTGAAAAACTGTTTTTT
. TRBJ2-1 TRBV5-1 . CASSLAGESYNEQFF TGCGCCAGCAGCTTGGCCGGAGAGTCCTACAATGAGCAGTTCTTC
TRBD2 TRBJ2-5 TRBV7-3 . CASSLNGGGETQYF TGTGCCAGCAGCTTAAATGGCGGGGGGGAGACCCAGTACTTC